This TCR beta chain stems from a study of shared clonotypes between healthy human individuals. Worth noting for this clone: The antigen is undetermined.

Sequencing used immunoSEQ multiplex PCR; TCRdb keeps in-frame clones, though not all of them. Of roughly 2.2 million clones in the sample, 80% to 95% are singletons; the top ten hold more than 0.35%. The study, taken as a whole, reports: Sampling included only blood; tissue repertoires likely differ.

The CDR3 runs 15 residues. Looked up from germline, CDR1 is SGHKS and CDR2 is YYEKEE (reference sequence). With 1 base removed from V and 4 bases from J, the gap between germline ends came to 14 bases. The TCR originated in a man in his late teens or twenties in good health. Some clones in this sample may be carry-over from other donors' samples. Sequenced input: naive CD4+ T cells from PBMCs. Subset noted: CD45RA+ positively selected. V gene TRBV5-5 combines with J gene TRBJ1-2, with D possibly being TRBD1 (6 bases). The DNA of the CDR3 is TGTGCCAGCAGCTTGAGGACAGACCGCTCCTATGGCTACACCTTC. Its translation: CASSLRTDRSYGYTF.